Below, 21 T cell receptor beta chains from the same sample are listed, as sequenced in a study of T cell changes during pregnancy in multiple sclerosis (dated by TCRdb to about 2019). Libraries were constructed by the immunoSEQ multiplex PCR assay. The immuneACCESS repertoire file appears here via TCRdb, limited to in-frame rearrangements. These files lack a portion of the clones; in checked studies, under half of the deficit traces to unresolved V genes, and the cause of the others is not known. Recorded for this sample are about 30,000 clones; roughly nine tenths of them occurred a single time. The ten most abundant clones make up around 0.4% of the sample. The material sequenced was CD4+ T cells from peripheral blood mononuclear cells, taken in the second trimester of pregnancy. All receptors come from a female donor in good health, enrolled as a control in a pregnancy study.

This chain links TRBV4-1 with TRBJ1-2, with 8 bases aligning to TRBD1. This CDR3 spans 14 amino acids. The germline gives CDR1 MGHRA, CDR2 YSYEKL. V lost 6 bases, J lost 4 bases, and 7 bases stayed unmatched. In nucleotides, the CDR3 is TGCGCCAGCAGGGCCCAGGGGGCGCGCTATGGCTACACCTTC. It codes for CASRAQGARYGYTF.

The chain joins TRBV5-5 to TRBJ2-7; maybe TRBD2 (6 bases). With 0 bases removed from V and 2 bases from J, the gap between germline ends came to 12 bases. This CDR3 contains 15 residues. Germline CDR1 SGHKS, CDR2 YYEKEE (reference sequence). The CDR3 sequence: CASSLAGTPTYEQYF. In DNA, the CDR3 is TGTGCCAGCAGCTTGGCGGGGACTCCTACCTACGAGCAGTACTTC.

This chain uses TRBV2 with TRBJ2-3, with 13 bases aligning to TRBD2. CDR1 and CDR2 from the germline V gene are SNHLY and FYNNEI. The CDR3 extends over 15 amino acids. Trimming cost V 6 bases and J 6 bases; bases outside gene matches: 6. CDR3 residues: CASRRTSGSLDTQYF. The CDR3 bases are TGTGCCAGCAGGAGGACTAGCGGGAGTTTGGATACGCAGTATTTT.

This clone was counted once. The rearrangement joins TRBV29-1 to TRBJ2-7, with 10 nucleotides matching TRBD1. V was clipped by 7 bases and J by 7 bases; unmatched bases: 7. This CDR3 has 12 amino acids. Germline CDR1 SQVTM, CDR2 ANQGSEA. The CDR3 protein is CSAGQGEGEQYF. In DNA form, the CDR3 reads TGCAGCGCCGGACAGGGGGAAGGGGAGCAGTACTTC.

The J gene is TRBJ2-1, the V gene TRBV4-2, with 12 nucleotides matching TRBD2. CDR1 and CDR2 (germline): LGHNA, YNFKEQ. The junction had 11 bases not matched to a gene; V was cut back by 0 bases and J by 8 bases. The length of the CDR3 is 18 residues. CDR3 region: CASSQEIGLAGGPHEQFF. The CDR3 DNA sequence: TGTGCCAGCAGCCAAGAAATAGGGCTAGCGGGAGGGCCCCATGAGCAGTTCTTC.

The CDR3 coding sequence is TGCGCCAGCAGGCTGGGAGTAGCGGGAGTGGCAGATACGCAGTATTTT. Translated: CASRLGVAGVADTQYF. The chain is built from TRBV5-1 and TRBJ2-3; 9 bases are a match to TRBD2. The V gene's germline CDR1 is SGHRS and CDR2 YFSETQ. The CDR3 contains 16 residues. V was pared by 5 bases and J by 4 bases, with 11 bases of the junction left unmatched.

The chain joins TRBV11-2 to TRBJ2-1, with 7 bases identical to TRBD1. The ends lost 1 base at V and 2 bases at J; junction bases unmatched: 2. Germline CDR1 and CDR2: SGHAT and FQNNGV. There are 15 residues in the CDR3. CDR3 loop: CASSLVGQTYNEQFF. CDR3 coding DNA: TGTGCCAGCAGCTTAGTGGGACAGACCTACAATGAGCAGTTCTTC.

This chain connects TRBV29-1 to TRBJ2-2; perhaps TRBD1 as D (6 bases). The CDR3 sequence is 13 residues long. Looked up from germline, CDR1 is SQVTM and CDR2 is ANQGSEA. V was clipped by 7 bases and J by 1 base, with 10 bases between them. The CDR3, as DNA: TGCAGCGCTCCGACAGGGAACACCGGGGAGCTGTTTTTT. Amino acids: CSAPTGNTGELFF.

This rearrangement joins TRBV29-1 to TRBJ2-1; 11 bases match TRBD1. V lost 1 base to trimming and J lost 0 bases; unmatched junction nucleotides: 11. The CDR3 extends over 19 amino acids. The V gene's germline CDR1 is SQVTM and CDR2 ANQGSEA. This CDR3 reads CSVEVGGQGGKFSYNEQFF. CDR3 sequence (DNA): TGCAGCGTTGAAGTGGGGGGACAGGGGGGGAAATTCTCCTACAATGAGCAGTTCTTC.

This sequence joins TRBV2 and TRBJ1-1; 11 nucleotides line up with TRBD1. This CDR3 spans 14 amino acids. The germline V gene has CDR1 SNHLY and CDR2 FYNNEI. V lost 7 bases, J lost 4 bases, and 5 bases stayed unmatched. This chain's CDR3 is CASKGQGAGTEAFF. CDR3 coding DNA: TGTGCCAGCAAAGGACAGGGGGCGGGCACTGAAGCTTTCTTT.

The V call is TRBV27, the J call TRBJ2-1; 11 bases match TRBD2. The germline gives CDR1 MNHEY, CDR2 SMNVEV (reference sequence). The CDR3 is 16 amino acids. With 6 bases clipped from V and 2 bases from J, the junction kept 6 bases outside the gene matches. The CDR3 bases are TGTGCCAGCAGAAAAATAGCGGGAGGGACCTACAATGAGCAGTTCTTC. This gives the protein CASRKIAGGTYNEQFF.

V usage is TRBV6-5 and J usage is TRBJ1-3; 7 positions agree with TRBD1. Trimming cost V 2 bases and J 4 bases; bases outside gene matches: 8. The CDR3 loop spans 16 amino acids. Germline V gene data show CDR1 as MNHEY and CDR2 as SVGAGI. This CDR3 is CASSYPTGIFGNTIYF. CDR3 sequence (DNA): TGTGCCAGCAGTTACCCGACAGGGATCTTCGGAAACACCATATATTTT.

The CDR3 DNA is TGTGCCAGCTCATCCTTACAGGGGGCGGACACTGAAGCTTTCTTT. Its protein is CASSSLQGADTEAFF. The chain uses TRBV18 and TRBJ1-1; TRBD1 matches 9 bases. Looked up from germline, CDR1 is KGHSH and CDR2 is LQKENI. This CDR3 spans 15 amino acids. After removal of 5 bases from V and 3 bases from J, the junction contained 7 bases not matched to a gene.

This chain joins TRBV27 and TRBJ1-6; 11 bases align to TRBD1. The CDR3 has 15 residues. The V and J ends lost 5 bases and 6 bases, in that order; junction bases with no gene match: 3. Germline CDR1 MNHEY, CDR2 SMNVEV (reference sequence). The CDR3 DNA reads TGTGCCAGCAGTGGACAGGGGGCTGGTAATTCACCCCTCCACTTT. Translation: CASSGQGAGNSPLHF.

The J gene is TRBJ2-5, the V gene TRBV6-1; D is perhaps TRBD2 (5 bases). V lost 6 bases to trimming and J lost 0 bases, with 14 bases between them. CDR1 MNHNS and CDR2 SASEGT come from the germline V gene. The CDR3 covers 15 residues. The CDR3, as DNA: TGTGCCAGCAGGGAGGCGGGTGGGTACCAAGAGACCCAGTACTTC. This translates into CASREAGGYQETQYF.

This chain links TRBV19 with TRBJ1-2, with TRBD1 matching over 7 bases. Germline V CDR1 and CDR2: LNHDA, SQIVND (reference sequence). The CDR3 consists of 13 residues. The J segment lost 7 bases and the V segment lost 5 bases, leaving 7 bases of the junction unmatched. As DNA, the CDR3 is TGTGCCAGTAGTCCCGACAGGGCGGGTGGCTACACCTTC. Amino acid sequence: CASSPDRAGGYTF. The full variable domain, with the rest looked up from reference TRBV19 and TRBJ1-2, is DGGITQSPKYLFRKEGQNVTLSCEQNLNHDAMYWYRQDPGQGLRLIYYSQIVNDFQKGDIAEGYSVSREKKESFPLTVTSAQKNPTAFYLCASSPDRAGGYTFGSGTRLTVV.

The genes are TRBV6-5 and TRBJ2-1; maybe TRBD1 (5 bases). The V end lost 10 bases, the J end lost 8 bases, and 18 bases lay between the germline ends. Germline CDR1 and CDR2: MNHEY and SVGAGI. The CDR3 sequence is 13 residues long. The DNA for the CDR3 is TGTGCCACTAGGTTGGGGCGCGAGTATGAGCAGTTCTTC. Encoded protein: CATRLGREYEQFF.

V is TRBV19 and J is TRBJ2-7; TRBD1 is a possible D gene (5 bases). Looked up from germline, CDR1 is LNHDA and CDR2 is SQIVND (reference sequence). V gave up 0 bases and J gave up 4 bases, with 10 bases separating them. CDR3 length: 14 amino acids. The CDR3, as DNA: TGTGCCAGTAGTATAGATCGACAGAGTTACGAGCAGTACTTC. Translating it yields CASSIDRQSYEQYF. Full variable domain (outside the CDR3, taken from reference TRBV19 and TRBJ2-7): DGGITQSPKYLFRKEGQNVTLSCEQNLNHDAMYWYRQDPGQGLRLIYYSQIVNDFQKGDIAEGYSVSREKKESFPLTVTSAQKNPTAFYLCASSIDRQSYEQYFGPGTRLTVT.

The chain links TRBV6-6 to TRBJ1-5, with 8 bases aligning to TRBD1. The J segment lost 4 bases and the V segment lost 7 bases, leaving 3 bases of the junction unmatched. Germline lookup yields CDR1 MNHNY and CDR2 SVGAGI (reference sequence). The CDR3 is 13 amino acids. In DNA form, the CDR3 reads TGTGCCAGCAACACAGGGGGGAATCAGCCCCAGCATTTT. Its translation is CASNTGGNQPQHF.

This chain links TRBV6-6 with TRBJ1-5; D is uncertain. From germline, CDR1 is MNHNY and CDR2 SVGAGI (reference sequence). The length of the CDR3 is 13 residues. V shed 8 bases and J shed 0 bases, with 8 bases lying between them. The CDR3 spells CASADYSNQPQHF. The CDR3 nucleotides read TGTGCCAGCGCGGACTATAGCAATCAGCCCCAGCATTTT.

The chain employs TRBV10-3 and TRBJ2-7, with D possibly matching TRBD1 (6 bases). The V and J ends lost 10 bases and 2 bases respectively, with 18 bases between them. Germline CDR1 ENHRY, CDR2 SYGVKD. The CDR3 has 14 amino acids. The CDR3 sequence: CATRDRSPTYEQYF. In DNA form, the CDR3 reads TGTGCCACCCGTGACAGGTCCCCTACCTACGAGCAGTACTTC.